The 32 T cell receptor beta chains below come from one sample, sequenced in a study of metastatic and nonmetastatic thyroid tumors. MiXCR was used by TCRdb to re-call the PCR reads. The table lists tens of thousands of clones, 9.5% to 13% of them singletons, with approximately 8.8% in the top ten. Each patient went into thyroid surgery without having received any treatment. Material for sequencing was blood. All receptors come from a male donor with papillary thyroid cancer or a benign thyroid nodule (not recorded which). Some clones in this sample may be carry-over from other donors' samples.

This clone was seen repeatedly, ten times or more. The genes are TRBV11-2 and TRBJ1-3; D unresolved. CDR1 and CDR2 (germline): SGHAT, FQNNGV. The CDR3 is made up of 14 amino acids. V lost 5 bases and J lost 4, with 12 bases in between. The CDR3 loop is CASSVALRGNTIYF. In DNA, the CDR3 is TGTGCCAGCAGCGTAGCCCTCAGGGGAAACACCATATATTTT. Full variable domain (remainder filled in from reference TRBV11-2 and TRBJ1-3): EAGVAQSPRYKIIEKRQSVAFWCNPISGHATLYWYQQILGQGPKLLIQFQNNGVVDDSQLPKDRFSAERLKGVDSTLKIQPAKLEDSAVYLCASSVALRGNTIYFGEGSWLTVV.

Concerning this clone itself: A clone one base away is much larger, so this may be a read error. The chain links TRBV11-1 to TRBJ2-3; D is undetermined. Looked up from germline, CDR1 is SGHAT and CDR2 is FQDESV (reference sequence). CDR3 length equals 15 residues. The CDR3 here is CSSSLLLGIGDTQYF. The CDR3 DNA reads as TGTTCCAGCAGCTTACTATTGGGGATTGGAGATACGCAGTATTTT.

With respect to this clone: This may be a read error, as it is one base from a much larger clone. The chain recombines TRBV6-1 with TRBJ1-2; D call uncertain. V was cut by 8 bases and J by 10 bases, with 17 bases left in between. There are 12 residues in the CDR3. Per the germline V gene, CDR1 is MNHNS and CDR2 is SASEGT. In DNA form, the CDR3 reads TGTGCCAGCGGATCCGTTGTGAGAATCTACACCTTC. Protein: CASGSVVRIYTF.

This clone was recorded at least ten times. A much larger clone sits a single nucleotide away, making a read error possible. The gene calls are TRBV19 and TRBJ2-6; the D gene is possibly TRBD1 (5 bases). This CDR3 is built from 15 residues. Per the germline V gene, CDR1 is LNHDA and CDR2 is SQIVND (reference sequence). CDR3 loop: CASSLGFSGANALTF. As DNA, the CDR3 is TGTGCCAGTTCCTTAGGGTTCTCTGGGGCCAACGCCCTGACTTTC.

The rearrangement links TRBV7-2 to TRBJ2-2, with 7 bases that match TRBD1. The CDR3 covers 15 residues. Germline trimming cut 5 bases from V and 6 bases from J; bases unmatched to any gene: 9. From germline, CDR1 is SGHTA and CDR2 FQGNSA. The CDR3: CASSRQTGQSGELFF. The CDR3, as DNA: TGTGCCAGCAGCCGTCAGACAGGGCAGTCCGGGGAGCTGTTTTTT.

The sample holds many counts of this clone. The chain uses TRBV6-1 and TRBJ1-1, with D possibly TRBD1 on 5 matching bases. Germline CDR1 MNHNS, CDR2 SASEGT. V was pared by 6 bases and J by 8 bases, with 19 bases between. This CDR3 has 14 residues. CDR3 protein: CASRASGFLFEAFF. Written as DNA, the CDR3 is TGTGCCAGCAGGGCCTCAGGGTTCCTATTCGAAGCTTTCTTT.

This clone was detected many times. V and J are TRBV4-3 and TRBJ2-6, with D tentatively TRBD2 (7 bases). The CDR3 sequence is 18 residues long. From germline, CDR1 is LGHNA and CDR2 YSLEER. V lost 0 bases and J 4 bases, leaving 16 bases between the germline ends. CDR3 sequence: CASSQDRAGAAGANVLTF. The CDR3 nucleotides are TGCGCCAGCAGCCAAGATAGGGCGGGGGCTGCCGGGGCCAACGTCCTGACTTTC.

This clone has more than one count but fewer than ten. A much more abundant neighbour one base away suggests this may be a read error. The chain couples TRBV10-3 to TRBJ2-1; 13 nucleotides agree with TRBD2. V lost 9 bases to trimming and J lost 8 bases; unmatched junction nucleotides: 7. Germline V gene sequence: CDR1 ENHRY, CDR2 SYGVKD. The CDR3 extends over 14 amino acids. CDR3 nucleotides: TGTGCCATATGGACTAGCGGGAGTAGCGATGAGCAGTTCTTC. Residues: CAIWTSGSSDEQFF.

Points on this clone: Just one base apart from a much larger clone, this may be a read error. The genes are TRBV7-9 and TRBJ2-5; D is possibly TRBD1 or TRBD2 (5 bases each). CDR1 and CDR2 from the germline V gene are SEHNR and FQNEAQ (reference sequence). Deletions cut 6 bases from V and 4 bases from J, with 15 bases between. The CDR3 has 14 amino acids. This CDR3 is CASSSQAGRETQYF. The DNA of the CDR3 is TGTGCCAGCAGTTCCCAGGCAGGGAGAGAGACCCAGTACTTC.

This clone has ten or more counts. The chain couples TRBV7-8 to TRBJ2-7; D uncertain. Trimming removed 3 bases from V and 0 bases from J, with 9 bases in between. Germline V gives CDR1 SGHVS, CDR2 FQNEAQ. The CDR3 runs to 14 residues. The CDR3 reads CASSLAQSSYEQYF. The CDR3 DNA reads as TGTGCCAGCAGCTTGGCCCAGAGCTCCTACGAGCAGTACTTC.

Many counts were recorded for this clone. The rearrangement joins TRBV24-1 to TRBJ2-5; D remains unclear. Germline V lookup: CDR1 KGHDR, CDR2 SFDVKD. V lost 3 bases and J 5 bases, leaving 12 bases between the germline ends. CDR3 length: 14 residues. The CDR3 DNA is TGTGCCACCAGTGATCCCGGACCGCAGGAGACCCAGTACTTC. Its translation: CATSDPGPQETQYF.

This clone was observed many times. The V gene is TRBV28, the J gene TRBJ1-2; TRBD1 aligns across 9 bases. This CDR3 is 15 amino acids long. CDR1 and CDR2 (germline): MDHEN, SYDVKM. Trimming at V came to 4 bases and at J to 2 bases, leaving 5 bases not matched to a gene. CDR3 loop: CASSSYRGQNYGYTF. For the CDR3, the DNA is TGTGCCAGCAGTTCTTACAGGGGGCAGAACTATGGCTACACCTTC.

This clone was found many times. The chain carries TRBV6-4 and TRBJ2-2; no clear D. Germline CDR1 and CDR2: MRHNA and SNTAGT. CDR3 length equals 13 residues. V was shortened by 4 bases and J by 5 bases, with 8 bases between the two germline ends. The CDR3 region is CASSAQRTGELFF. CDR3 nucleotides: TGTGCCAGCAGTGCACAAAGAACCGGGGAGCTGTTTTTT.

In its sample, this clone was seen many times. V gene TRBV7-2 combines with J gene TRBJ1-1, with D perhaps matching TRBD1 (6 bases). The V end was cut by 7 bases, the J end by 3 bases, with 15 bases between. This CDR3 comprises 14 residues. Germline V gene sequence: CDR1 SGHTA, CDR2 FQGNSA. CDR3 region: CASMLQGLDTEAFF. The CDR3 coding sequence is TGTGCCAGCATGCTTCAGGGGCTGGACACTGAAGCTTTCTTT.

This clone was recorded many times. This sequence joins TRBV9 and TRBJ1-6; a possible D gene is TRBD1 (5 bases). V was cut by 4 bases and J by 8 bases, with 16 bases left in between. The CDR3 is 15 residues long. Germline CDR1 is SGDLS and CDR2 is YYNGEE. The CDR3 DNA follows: TGTGCCAGCAGCCAGCGGGACGGTCGGGATTCACCCCTCCACTTT. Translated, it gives CASSQRDGRDSPLHF. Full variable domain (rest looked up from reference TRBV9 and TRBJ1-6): DSGVTQTPKHLITATGQRVTLRCSPRSGDLSVYWYQQSLDQGLQFLIQYYNGEERAKGNILERFSAQQFPDLHSELNLSSLELGDSALYFCASSQRDGRDSPLHFGNGTRLTVT.

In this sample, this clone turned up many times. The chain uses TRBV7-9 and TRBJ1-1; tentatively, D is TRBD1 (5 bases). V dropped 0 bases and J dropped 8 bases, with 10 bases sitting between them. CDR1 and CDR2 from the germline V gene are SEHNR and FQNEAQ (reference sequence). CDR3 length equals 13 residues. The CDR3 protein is CASSLAAGAEAFF. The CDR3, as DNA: TGTGCCAGCAGCTTAGCGGCCGGGGCCGAAGCTTTCTTT.

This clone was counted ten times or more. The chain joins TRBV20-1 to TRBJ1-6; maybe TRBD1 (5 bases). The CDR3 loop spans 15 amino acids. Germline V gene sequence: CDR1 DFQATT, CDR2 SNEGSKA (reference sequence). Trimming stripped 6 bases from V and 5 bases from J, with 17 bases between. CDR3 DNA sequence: TGCAGTGCCCCGTGGGGGACGGAAAATAATTCACCCCTCCACTTT. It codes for CSAPWGTENNSPLHF.

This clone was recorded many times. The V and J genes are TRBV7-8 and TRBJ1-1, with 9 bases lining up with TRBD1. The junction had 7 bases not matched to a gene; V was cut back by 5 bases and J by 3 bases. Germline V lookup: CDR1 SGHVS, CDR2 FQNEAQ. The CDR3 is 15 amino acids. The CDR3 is CASSPRWTGDTEAFF. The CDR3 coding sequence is TGTGCCAGCAGCCCACGCTGGACAGGGGACACTGAAGCTTTCTTT.

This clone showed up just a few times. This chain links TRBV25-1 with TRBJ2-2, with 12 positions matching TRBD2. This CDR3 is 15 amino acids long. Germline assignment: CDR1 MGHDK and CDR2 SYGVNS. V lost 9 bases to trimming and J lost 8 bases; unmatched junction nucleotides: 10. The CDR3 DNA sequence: TGTGCCAGACCTAGCGGGAGGGCCAGCACAGGGGAGCTGTTTTTT. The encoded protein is CARPSGRASTGELFF.

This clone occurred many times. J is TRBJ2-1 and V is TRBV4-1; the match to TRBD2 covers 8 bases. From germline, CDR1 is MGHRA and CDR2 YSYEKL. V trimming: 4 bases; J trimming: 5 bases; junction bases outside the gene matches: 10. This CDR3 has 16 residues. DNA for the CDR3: TGCGCCAGCAGCCTAGTAGGTAGCGGGGTCCACAATGAGCAGTTCTTC. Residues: CASSLVGSGVHNEQFF.

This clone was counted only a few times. The CDR3 DNA sequence: TGTGCCAGCAGCTTCCTACAGGGAGCTGAAGATACGCAGTATTTT. This gives the protein CASSFLQGAEDTQYF. The chain is built from TRBV11-1 and TRBJ2-3; D is possibly TRBD1 (6 bases). V lost 3 bases and J lost 5, with 15 bases in between. Per the germline V gene, CDR1 is SGHAT and CDR2 is FQDESV (reference sequence). The CDR3 runs to 15 residues.

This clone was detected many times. CDR3 loop: CASRFSRVKGSYNEQFF. The DNA for the CDR3 is TGTGCCAGCAGATTTAGCAGGGTAAAAGGGTCCTACAATGAGCAGTTCTTC. J is TRBJ2-1 and V is TRBV6-2 or TRBV6-3; perhaps TRBD1 as D (5 bases). The V end lost 6 bases, the J end lost 1 base, and 19 bases lay between the germline ends. CDR1 and CDR2 (germline): MNHEY, SVGEGT. This CDR3 has 17 residues.

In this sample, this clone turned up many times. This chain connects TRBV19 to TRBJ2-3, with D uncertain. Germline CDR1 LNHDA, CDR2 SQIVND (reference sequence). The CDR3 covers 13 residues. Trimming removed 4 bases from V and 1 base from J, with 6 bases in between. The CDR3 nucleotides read TGTGCCAGTAGTACGTCAGGCACAGATACGCAGTATTTT. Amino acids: CASSTSGTDTQYF.

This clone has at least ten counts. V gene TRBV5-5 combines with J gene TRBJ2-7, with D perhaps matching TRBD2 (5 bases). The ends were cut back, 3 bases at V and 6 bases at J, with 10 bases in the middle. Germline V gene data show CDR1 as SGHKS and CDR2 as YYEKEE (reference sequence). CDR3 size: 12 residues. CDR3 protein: CASSYLGGEQYF. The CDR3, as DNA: TGTGCCAGCAGCTACCTCGGAGGCGAGCAGTACTTC.

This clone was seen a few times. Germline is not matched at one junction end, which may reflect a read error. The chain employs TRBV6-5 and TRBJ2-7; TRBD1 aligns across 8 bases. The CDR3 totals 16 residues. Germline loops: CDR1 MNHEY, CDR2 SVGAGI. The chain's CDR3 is CAGRAQGAQGSYEQYF. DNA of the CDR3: TGTGCCGGCAGAGCCCAGGGGGCGCAAGGGTCCTACGAGCAGTACTTC.

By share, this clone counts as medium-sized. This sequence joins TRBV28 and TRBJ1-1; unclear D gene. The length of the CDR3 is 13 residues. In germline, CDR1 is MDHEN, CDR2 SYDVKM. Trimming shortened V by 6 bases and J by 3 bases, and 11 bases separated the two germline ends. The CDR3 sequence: CASSPPTDTEAFF. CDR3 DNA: TGTGCCAGCAGCCCTCCGACGGACACTGAAGCTTTCTTT.

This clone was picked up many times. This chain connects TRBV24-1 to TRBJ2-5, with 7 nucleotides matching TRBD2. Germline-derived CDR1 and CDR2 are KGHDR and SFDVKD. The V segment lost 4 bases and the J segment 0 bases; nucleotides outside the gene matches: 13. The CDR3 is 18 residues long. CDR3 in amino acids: CATSESLSASGHQETQYF. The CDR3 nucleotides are TGTGCCACCAGTGAGTCCCTCTCGGCTAGCGGTCACCAAGAGACCCAGTACTTC.

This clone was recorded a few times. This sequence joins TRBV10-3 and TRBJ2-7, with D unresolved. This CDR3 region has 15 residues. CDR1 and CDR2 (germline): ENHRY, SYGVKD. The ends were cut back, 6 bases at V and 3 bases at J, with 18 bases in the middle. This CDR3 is CAISPGSGGCYEQYF. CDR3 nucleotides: TGTGCCATCAGCCCCGGATCGGGTGGCTGCTACGAGCAGTACTTC.

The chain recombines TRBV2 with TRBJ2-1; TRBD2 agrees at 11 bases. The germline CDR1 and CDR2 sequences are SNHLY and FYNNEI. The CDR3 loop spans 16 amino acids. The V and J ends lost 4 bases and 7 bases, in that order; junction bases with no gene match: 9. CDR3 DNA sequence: TGTGCCAGCAGTGCCCTACTAGCGGGAGAGGGTAATGAGCAGTTCTTC. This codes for CASSALLAGEGNEQFF.

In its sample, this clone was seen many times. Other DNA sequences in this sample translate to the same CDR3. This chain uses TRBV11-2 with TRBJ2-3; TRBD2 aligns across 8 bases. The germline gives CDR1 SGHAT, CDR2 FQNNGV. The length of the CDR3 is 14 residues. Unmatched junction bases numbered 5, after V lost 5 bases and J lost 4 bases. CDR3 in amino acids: CASSPGLASDTQYF. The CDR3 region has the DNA TGTGCCAGCAGCCCCGGACTAGCTTCAGATACGCAGTATTTT.

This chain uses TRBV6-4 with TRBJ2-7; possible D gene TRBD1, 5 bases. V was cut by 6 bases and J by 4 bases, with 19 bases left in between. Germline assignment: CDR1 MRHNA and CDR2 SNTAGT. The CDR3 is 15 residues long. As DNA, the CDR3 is TGTGCCAGCAGCCCCTCGGCAGGGATTGGGTACGAGCAGTACTTC. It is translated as CASSPSAGIGYEQYF.

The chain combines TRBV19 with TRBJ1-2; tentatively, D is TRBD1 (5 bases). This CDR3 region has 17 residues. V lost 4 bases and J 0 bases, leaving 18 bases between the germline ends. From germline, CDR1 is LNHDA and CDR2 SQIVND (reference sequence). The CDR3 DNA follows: TGTGCCAGTAGTACCCCGGGGAGGGGTCGGACTAACTATGGCTACACCTTC. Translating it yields CASSTPGRGRTNYGYTF.